This T cell receptor beta chain was sequenced during a study of blood T cells in healthy people across ages. The study's findings and limits: Roughly linear declines in TCR beta diversity per million T cells occurred with age. Unsorted PBMC material precluded a definitive naive versus antigen-experienced comparison.

Using a J-beta primer mix together with a sample-barcoded 5' primer, a second PCR was run for roughly 6 to 12 cycles. Via MiXCR, TCRdb re-called the 5' RACE reads, giving one row per CDR3 protein. The profile covers 550,000 to 750,000 distinct CDR3 sequences, with under 25% appearing a single time and approximately 3.6% taken by the ten largest. In the case of this clonotype: Antigen specificity is unknown.

Germline V gene sequence: CDR1 MDHEN, CDR2 SYDVKM. V gave up 7 bases and J gave up 8 bases; unmatched junction bases: 8. The CDR3 extends over 12 amino acids. The sequenced material came from blood. The gene calls are TRBV28 and TRBJ2-7; 7 bases are a match to TRBD1. The origin of this receptor is a man in his 70s in good health. CDR3 nucleotide sequence: TGTGCCAGCAAGAAGGGGGCGTACCAGCAGTACTTC. It specifies CASKKGAYQQYF.